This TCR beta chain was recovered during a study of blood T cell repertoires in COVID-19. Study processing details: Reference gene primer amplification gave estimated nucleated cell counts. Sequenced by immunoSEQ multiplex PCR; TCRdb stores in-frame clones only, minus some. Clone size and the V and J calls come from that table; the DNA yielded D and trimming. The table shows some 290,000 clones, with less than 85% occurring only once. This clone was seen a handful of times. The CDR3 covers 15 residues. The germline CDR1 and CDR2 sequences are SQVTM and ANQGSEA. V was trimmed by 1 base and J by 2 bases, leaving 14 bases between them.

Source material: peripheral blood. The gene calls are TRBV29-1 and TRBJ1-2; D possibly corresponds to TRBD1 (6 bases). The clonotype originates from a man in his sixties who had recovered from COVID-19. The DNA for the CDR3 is TGCAGCGTTGAAGGGGGAGGGACACGGAACTATGGCTACACCTTC. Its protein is CSVEGGGTRNYGYTF.